Reported below is one T cell receptor (beta chain). The antigen is unknown. This sample stems from a study of OX40 agonist ivuxolimab in advanced cancers. Looking at the study overall: Patients were 82.7% male with ages roughly 20 to 90, mean around 61. Study-wide results and caveats: On average, a greater number of expanded clones characterised CD8+ T cells relative to CD4+.

Assay used: immunoSEQ multiplex PCR; TCRdb lists only in-frame clones, some missing. The table lists roughly 58,000 clones, less than 90% of them singletons, with roughly 0.6% in the top ten. The CDR3 is made up of 14 amino acids. V dropped 3 bases and J dropped 4; count of bases not matched to a gene: 2. Germline V lookup: CDR1 SNHLY, CDR2 FYNNEI. With baseline, cycle 4 day 1, and cycle 7 day 1 as timepoints, blood was sampled. This sequence originates from an adult with an advanced solid tumor such as melanoma, head and neck, liver or kidney cancer. The gene calls are TRBV2 and TRBJ2-7, with 11 bases fitting TRBD1. The sequenced sample was CD4+ or CD8+ T cells sorted from blood, obtained in a trial of the OX40 agonist ivuxolimab. The CDR3 DNA is TGTGCCAGCAGTGAGGACAGGGGGCCTTACGAGCAGTACTTC. It encodes CASSEDRGPYEQYF. Based on the CDR3 plus reference TRBV2 and TRBJ2-7, the full variable domain is EPEVTQTPSHQVTQMGQEVILRCVPISNHLYFYWYRQILGQKVEFLVSFYNNEISEKSEIFDDQFSVERPDGSNFTLKIRSTKLEDSAMYFCASSEDRGPYEQYFGPGTRLTVT.